The 17 T cell receptor beta chains presented below share a single source sample, sequenced in a study of Tregs in tolerant kidney transplant recipients (dated by TCRdb to about 2019). The library was produced with the immunoSEQ multiplex PCR assay. The source is immuneACCESS, and TCRdb retained only in-frame sequences with V and J called. Part of the clones is not carried over; for the studies checked, unresolved V genes explain less than half of this, and the remainder is unexplained. This sample comprises about 240,000 clones, more than 65% of them detected only once. Around 0.61% of the sample is held by the ten biggest clonotypes. The sequencing sample was made of CD4+ T cells from blood. All receptors come from a human donor in good health.

The V gene is TRBV5-8, the J gene TRBJ2-1; D is ambiguous. The V end was cut by 1 base, the J end by 10 bases, with 21 bases between. Germline-derived CDR1 and CDR2 are SGHTS and YDEGEE. This CDR3 comprises 16 residues. CDR3 coding DNA: TGTGCCAGCAGCTTGCGCGTGGTAGCTAGACGTTTGGAGCAGTTCTTC. Translated: CASSLRVVARRLEQFF.

The rearrangement links TRBV2 to TRBJ1-5; no definite D call. The germline gives CDR1 SNHLY, CDR2 FYNNEI. This CDR3 is 14 amino acids long. V lost 2 bases to trimming and J lost 5 bases, with 10 bases between them. CDR3 nucleotides: TGTGCCAGCAGTGAACTAAAGGGATATCAGCCCCAGCATTTT. Protein sequence: CASSELKGYQPQHF.

This chain uses TRBV11-2 with TRBJ2-3; no definite D call. With 5 bases removed from V and 3 bases from J, the gap between germline ends came to 0 bases. Germline CDR1 and CDR2: SGHAT and FQNNGV. There are 10 residues in the CDR3. The CDR3 nucleotides read TGTGCCAGCAGCACAGATACGCAGTATTTT. Amino acids: CASSTDTQYF.

The chain uses TRBV5-4 and TRBJ1-4; a possible D gene is TRBD1 (5 bases). V was cut by 3 bases and J by 7 bases, with 13 bases left in between. The CDR3 runs 14 residues. CDR1 is SGHNT, CDR2 YYREEE, per germline (reference sequence). CDR3 DNA sequence: TGTGCCAGCAGCTGGGACTTAGGCGGTGAAAAACTGTTTTTT. Its translation: CASSWDLGGEKLFF. The full variable domain, with the rest looked up from reference TRBV5-4 and TRBJ1-4, is ETGVTQSPTHLIKTRGQQVTLRCSSQSGHNTVSWYQQALGQGPQFIFQYYREEENGRGNFPPRFSGLQFPNYSSELNVNALELDDSALYLCASSWDLGGEKLFFGSGTQLSVL.

The chain employs TRBV14 and TRBJ2-5; D perhaps matches TRBD1 (5 bases). This CDR3 region has 12 residues. Germline CDR1 reads SGHDN; CDR2 reads FVKESK. Trimming cost V 1 base and J 6 bases, with 6 bases left between them. The CDR3 DNA follows: TGTGCCAGCAGCCAAGGACAGAAGACCCAGTACTTC. Protein product: CASSQGQKTQYF.

The chain links TRBV15 to TRBJ1-3, with a possible D match to TRBD1 (5 bases). Trimming took off 0 bases at V and 4 bases at J, with 13 bases between the two ends. Per germline, CDR1 LNHNV and CDR2 YYDKDF (reference sequence). CDR3 size: 16 residues. The CDR3 nucleotides read TGTGCCACCAGCAGAGATGGGACGGAGCGAGGAAACACCATATATTTT. Its translation is CATSRDGTERGNTIYF.

Points on this clone: Other nucleotide sequences from this sample produce the same CDR3. The rearrangement uses TRBV5-1 and TRBJ2-2; 13 bases line up with TRBD2. Per the germline V gene, CDR1 is SGHRS and CDR2 is YFSETQ. The CDR3 is made up of 17 amino acids. Trimming at V came to 0 bases and at J to 5 bases, leaving 4 bases not matched to a gene. CDR3 in DNA: TGCGCCAGCAGCTTGGGGACTAGCGGGGGTCGTACCGGGGAGCTGTTTTTT. As protein: CASSLGTSGGRTGELFF.

CDR3 DNA: TGTGCCAGCAGTCTCCGGGACGGAAATTCACCCCTCCACTTT. Its protein product is CASSLRDGNSPLHF. J is TRBJ1-6 and V is TRBV6-5; the D gene is possibly TRBD1 (5 bases). The germline V gene encodes CDR1 MNHEY and CDR2 SVGAGI. The length of the CDR3 is 14 residues. V lost 5 bases to trimming and J lost 7 bases, with 12 bases between them.

The V gene is TRBV19, the J gene TRBJ1-4; D is uncertain. The CDR3 extends over 16 amino acids. CDR1 and CDR2 (germline): LNHDA, SQIVND (reference sequence). V shed 1 base and J shed 6 bases, with 15 bases lying between them. The CDR3: CASSIGSTTRDEKLFF. CDR3 coding DNA: TGTGCCAGTAGTATAGGATCGACAACAAGAGATGAAAAACTGTTTTTT.

V gene TRBV5-6 combines with J gene TRBJ2-4, with D perhaps matching TRBD1 (6 bases). Looked up from germline, CDR1 is SGHDT and CDR2 is YYEEEE. V lost 5 bases to trimming and J lost 0 bases, with 12 bases between them. This CDR3 has 15 residues. The DNA for the CDR3 is TGTGCCAGCAGTTTCAGACAGGTAGCCAAAAACATTCAGTACTTC. It codes for CASSFRQVAKNIQYF.

DNA of the CDR3: TGTGCCAGCAGAGGGTCCAGGGGAACCGGGGAGCTGTTTTTT. It specifies CASRGSRGTGELFF. J is TRBJ2-2 and V is TRBV6-1; possibly TRBD1 for D (6 bases). V was cut by 6 bases and J by 5 bases, with 13 bases left in between. There are 14 residues in the CDR3. CDR1 and CDR2 from the germline V gene are MNHNS and SASEGT.

This rearrangement joins TRBV6-5 to TRBJ2-7; TRBD2 agrees at 8 bases. Losses at the gene ends were 7 bases for V and 1 base for J; bases not matched to a gene: 3. Germline V gives CDR1 MNHEY, CDR2 SVGAGI. This CDR3 has 13 amino acids. CDR3 bases: TGTGCCAGCACCCGCGGGAGGTCCTACGAGCAGTACTTC. It is translated as CASTRGRSYEQYF.

The V call is TRBV10-2, the J call TRBJ2-5, with 8 nucleotides matching TRBD1. The junction had 1 base not matched to a gene; V was cut back by 3 bases and J by 1 base. The CDR3 sequence is 14 residues long. From germline, CDR1 is WSHSY and CDR2 SAAADI. This CDR3 is CASSDRGPQETQYF. The CDR3 region has the DNA TGCGCCAGCAGTGACAGGGGGCCCCAAGAGACCCAGTACTTC.

This clone was observed a single time. The chain carries TRBV6-5 and TRBJ2-5; the D is unclear. V was cut by 6 bases and J by 0 bases, with 5 bases left in between. The germline CDR1 and CDR2 sequences are MNHEY and SVGAGI. This CDR3 is built from 12 residues. CDR3 protein: CASSQYQETQYF. CDR3 DNA sequence: TGTGCCAGCAGCCAATACCAAGAGACCCAGTACTTC.

The chain recombines TRBV7-8 with TRBJ2-2; no definite D call. The CDR3 is 17 residues long. V lost 5 bases and J 5 bases, leaving 21 bases between the germline ends. Germline V CDR1 and CDR2: SGHVS, FQNEAQ. CDR3 DNA sequence: TGTGCCAGCAGCCCCGGACGGATTATTATAGGGACCGGGGAGCTGTTTTTT. Its translation: CASSPGRIIIGTGELFF.

This sequence joins TRBV5-1 and TRBJ1-4; 8 bases map to TRBD1. This CDR3 spans 14 amino acids. CDR1 SGHRS and CDR2 YFSETQ come from the germline V gene. J was trimmed by 7 bases and V by 4 bases; bases with no gene match: 6. Here the CDR3 reads CASSTTGEGEKLFF. The CDR3 coding sequence is TGCGCCAGCAGCACGACAGGGGAGGGTGAAAAACTGTTTTTT.

The DNA for the CDR3 is TGTGCCAGCAGCTTGGAAGGGGGTAAGGGCTACACCTTC. The encoded protein is CASSLEGGKGYTF. The rearrangement links TRBV5-4 to TRBJ1-2; possibly TRBD1 for D (6 bases). CDR3 length: 13 residues. Trimming left V 0 bases short and J 8 bases short, with 11 bases between. Germline CDR1 reads SGHNT; CDR2 reads YYREEE (reference sequence).